The T cell receptor beta chain under discussion was sequenced for a study of Graves' ophthalmopathy and Graves' hyperthyroidism. Study context: Before any treatment, peripheral blood was taken at the initial diagnosis. General study findings and limits: Most clonotypes expanded in thyroid above 0.001 frequency were present in blood too.

From germline, CDR1 is SEHNR and CDR2 FQNEAQ (reference sequence). J gave up 3 bases and V 4 bases, and 7 bases lay outside the gene matches. The CDR3 has 15 amino acids. Ophthalmopathy cases showed moderate-to-severe activity, scoring CAS ≥3 and NOSPECS ≥4, with duration under 3 months. What supplied the PBMCs was 10 ml of fresh peripheral blood. RNA served as the template for amplifying TCR beta CDR3 regions. After a first-round RT-PCR with HTBI primers, a second-round multiplex PCR was run. TCRdb analysed the multiplex PCR reads with MiXCR anew, one entry per CDR3 protein. The data hold some 210,000 distinct CDR3 sequences, with 29% observed a single time. At least ten counts were recorded for this clonotype. Its antigen is undetermined.

This receptor was identified in a man aged 50 to 60 with Graves' ophthalmopathy. The rearrangement joins TRBV7-9 to TRBJ1-1; TRBD1 agrees at 8 bases. Sequenced sample: peripheral blood. The CDR3 is CASSSDRAFYTEAFF. In nucleotides, the CDR3 is TGTGCCAGCAGCTCGGACAGGGCCTTTTACACTGAAGCTTTCTTT. Drawing the rest from reference TRBV7-9 and TRBJ1-1, the complete variable domain is DTGVSQNPRHKITKRGQNVTFRCDPISEHNRLYWYRQTLGQGPEFLTYFQNEAQLEKSRLLSDRFSAERPKGSFSTLEIQRTEQGDSAMYLCASSSDRAFYTEAFFGQGTRLTVV.